Following are 7 T cell receptor beta chains from one sample sequenced in a study of graft-versus-host responses after intestinal transplantation. Assay: immunoSEQ multiplex PCR; the TCRdb copy retains only in-frame clones and omits some. This sample yields about 80,000 clones, of which 92% are seen a single time; approximately 0.7% belongs to the top ten. The starting material was PBMCs, obtained 98 days after intestinal transplantation. The source is a human patient who received an intestinal transplant, so some T cells may come from the graft donor.

The chain employs TRBV25-1 and TRBJ2-7; D not resolved. V was trimmed by 1 base and J by 0 bases, leaving 4 bases between them. The CDR3 loop spans 13 amino acids. Per the germline V gene, CDR1 is MGHDK and CDR2 is SYGVNS. Written as DNA, the CDR3 is TGTGCCAGCAGTGAATTCCTCTCCTACGAGCAGTACTTC. It specifies CASSEFLSYEQYF.

V and J are TRBV2 and TRBJ2-3; tentative D call: TRBD2 (5 bases). Germline V gene lookup returns CDR1 SNHLY and CDR2 FYNNEI. This CDR3 contains 14 residues. The ends were cut back, 3 bases at V and 0 bases at J, with 7 bases in the middle. CDR3 in DNA: TGTGCCAGCAGTGAGGAGGCTAGCACAGATACGCAGTATTTT. This encodes CASSEEASTDTQYF.

This clone was detected once. The V call is TRBV6-5, the J call TRBJ1-2; TRBD1 might be the D (6 bases). V lost 6 bases to trimming and J lost 4 bases, with 12 bases between them. The length of the CDR3 is 13 residues. Germline V CDR1 and CDR2: MNHEY, SVGAGI. As DNA, the CDR3 is TGTGCCAGCAGGGAGGGGGTTTTCTATGGCTACACCTTC. Encoded protein: CASREGVFYGYTF.

The V gene is TRBV2, the J gene TRBJ1-5; no clear D. Germline CDR1 SNHLY, CDR2 FYNNEI. The CDR3 runs 12 residues. Trimming shortened V by 6 bases and J by 2 bases, and 5 bases separated the two germline ends. Written as DNA, the CDR3 is TGTGCCAGCAGGAGGGGCAATCAGCCCCAGCATTTT. Its translation: CASRRGNQPQHF.

The genes are TRBV14 and TRBJ2-1, with D uncertain. Germline loops: CDR1 SGHDN, CDR2 FVKESK. The CDR3 extends over 13 amino acids. Deletions cut 3 bases from V and 7 bases from J, with 10 bases between. CDR3 DNA: TGTGCCAGCAGCCAGGTCCGTGGGAATGAGCAGTTCTTC. It codes for CASSQVRGNEQFF.

The rearrangement joins TRBV21-1 to TRBJ2-1. TRBV21-1 is a recognized pseudogene. CDR3 length: 15 amino acids. The CDR3 DNA reads as TGTGCCAGCAGCAAAGCTGGCCAGGACGGCCATGAGCAGTTCTTC. This gives the protein CASSKAGQDGHEQFF.

This clone was seen once. This chain links TRBV19 with TRBJ2-5, with 9 bases that match TRBD1. From germline, CDR1 is LNHDA and CDR2 SQIVND (reference sequence). The junction had 8 bases not matched to a gene; V was cut back by 4 bases and J by 5 bases. CDR3 length: 15 residues. CDR3 residues: CASSTPGQGMETQYF. The CDR3 region has the DNA TGTGCCAGTAGTACCCCGGGACAGGGAATGGAGACCCAGTACTTC.